What follows is one T cell receptor beta chain and its context. Its antigen is currently not known. No base qualities exist here, and no much larger clone lies one base off it. To separate naive from memory CD4+ T cells, cryopreserved PBMCs first underwent CD4 enrichment and then EasySep naive CD4+ T cell enrichment. For roughly 10 days, about 92,000 sorted naive or memory CD4+ T cells were cultured together with CEF peptides and T cell-depleted PBMCs at a 1:1 ratio. In general, triplicate replicate wells were used for every peptide culture condition. Ficoll-Paque PLUS gradient centrifugation was used to isolate PBMCs from either whole blood or leukapheresis product. PBMCs were either cryopreserved at -140 degrees C or used fresh in the expansion assay. The QIAamp Micro DNA Kit was used to extract genomic DNA from the CD4+ T cells. Here V drops 5 bases and J drops 4 bases, and the junction holds 7 bases not matched to any gene. Taken from cysteine to phenylalanine, the CDR3 has 15 residues. Only CDR3 DNA remains: 45 bases, in frame from the first base. CDR1 and CDR2 (KGHSH, LQKENI) derive from the germline V gene.

This sample stems from a study of CD4 T cells in relation to SARS-CoV-2 and coronaviruses (TCRdb year 2021). Notes on the research overall: In the ViraFEST assay, PBMCs were cultured with antigen for about eleven days, after which TCR beta CDR3s were sequenced to identify antigen-specific clonal expansions. Across all 12 patients in the convalescent cohort, the median age was about 35 years, with a range of about 20 to 80 years. Among the approximately 12 convalescent patients, 8 males and 4 females were included, and two of the subjects were Hispanic. HLA restriction was mapped for shared crossreactive spike epitopes using patient-derived lymphoblastoid cell lines. At the level of individual TCR clonotypes, the study evaluated whether memory CD4+ T cells crossreact between the spike proteins of SARS-CoV-2 and those of common cold coronaviruses. The Adaptive Biotechnologies TCR-sequencing kit was used to sequence samples from three pre-COVID donors and the naive versus memory experiments, while other data came from Illumina-based sequencing. A different, Illumina-based TCR-beta assay was used to sequence expansion assays from other donors in the study. Overall study outcomes, separate from this receptor: Because no donor provided both pre-pandemic and post-infection samples, tracing the source of pre-existing responses was limited. Significantly weaker SARS-CoV-2-driven expansion was shown by crossreactive clones than by monoreactive clones, consistent with antigenic imprinting. The study was constrained by small numbers of patients and of tested TCRs. Crossreactivity analysis was centred on spike protein, so crossreactivity against other viral proteins was not assessed. Naive versus memory sequencing indicated the assay detects memory recall responses rather than primary responses primed during culture. Roughly 65% of donors had memory CD4+ clonotypes that crossrecognized SARS-CoV-2 and at least one common cold coronavirus spike.

Survey-level immunoSEQ TCR-beta sequencing was performed on DNA from CEF-cultured naive and memory CD4+ T cells. Under the source paper's analysis protocol: During preprocessing, nonproductive sequences were removed, along with CDR3s that did not begin with C, did not end with F or W, or were shorter than 7 amino acids. The MANAFEST web app identified antigen-specific clonotypes based on expansion compared with the reference and other culture wells. A clone counted as positive if significantly expanded in 2 of 3 replicate wells versus the reference culture at FDR below 0.05. For a clone to be considered positive, significant expansion relative to all other tandem wells and an odds ratio above 5 were also required. Cultured and uncultured naive and memory CD4+ repertoires were searched for previously identified spike- and CEF-reactive CDR3s. After three terminal residues were trimmed from each end, CDR3 homology was quantified as pairwise Levenshtein distance using the stringdist R package. Imported from immuneACCESS, the table was reduced by TCRdb to in-frame sequences with V and J called. These copies leave out some clones; in studies compared against another copy, an unresolved V gene accounts for under half, and the cause of the remainder is not known. The D gene and trimming were derived from the DNA, and the V and J assignments and clone size from that table. This sample has 35,000 to 50,000 clones in its table, and over 75% of those were observed once. The leading ten clones occupy under 1.5% of the sample.

The source material was naive CD4+ T cells from PBMCs, cultured in vitro. What the cell subset or site label conveys for this sample: naive CD4+ T cells isolated by negative enrichment. The rearrangement joined TRBV18 to TRBJ2-2; TRBD2 aligns with 7 central bases. The clonotype comes from an adult with COVID-19. The bases read TGTGCCAGCTCAGAAACTAGCGTCGGCACCGGGGAGCTGTTTTTT. Translation gives CASSETSVGTGELFF.